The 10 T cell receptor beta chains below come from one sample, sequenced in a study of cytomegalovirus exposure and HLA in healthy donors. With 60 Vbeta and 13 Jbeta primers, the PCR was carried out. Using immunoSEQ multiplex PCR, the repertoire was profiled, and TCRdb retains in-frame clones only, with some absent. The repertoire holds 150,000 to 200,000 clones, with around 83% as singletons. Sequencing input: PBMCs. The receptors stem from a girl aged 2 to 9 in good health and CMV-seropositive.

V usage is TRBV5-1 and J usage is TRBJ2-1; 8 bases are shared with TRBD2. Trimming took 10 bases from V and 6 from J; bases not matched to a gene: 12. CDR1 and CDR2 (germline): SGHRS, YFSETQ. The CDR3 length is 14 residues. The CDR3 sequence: CASHTGLGSNEQFF. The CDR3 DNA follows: TGCGCCTCTCATACGGGACTAGGTTCCAATGAGCAGTTCTTC.

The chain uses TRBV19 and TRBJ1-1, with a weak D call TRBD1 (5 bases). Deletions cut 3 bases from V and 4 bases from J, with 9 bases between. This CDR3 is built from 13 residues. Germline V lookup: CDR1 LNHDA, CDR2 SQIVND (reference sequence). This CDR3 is CASSIGAGTEAFF. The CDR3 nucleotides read TGTGCCAGTAGTATTGGGGCTGGCACTGAAGCTTTCTTT.

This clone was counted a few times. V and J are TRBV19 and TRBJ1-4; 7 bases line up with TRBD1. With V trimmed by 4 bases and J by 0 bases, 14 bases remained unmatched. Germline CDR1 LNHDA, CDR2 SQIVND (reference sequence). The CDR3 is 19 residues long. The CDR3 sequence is CASSTDPRTGQPTNEKLFF. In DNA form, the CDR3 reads TGTGCCAGTAGTACAGATCCACGGACGGGACAGCCAACTAATGAAAAACTGTTTTTT. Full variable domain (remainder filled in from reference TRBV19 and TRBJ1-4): DGGITQSPKYLFRKEGQNVTLSCEQNLNHDAMYWYRQDPGQGLRLIYYSQIVNDFQKGDIAEGYSVSREKKESFPLTVTSAQKNPTAFYLCASSTDPRTGQPTNEKLFFGSGTQLSVL.

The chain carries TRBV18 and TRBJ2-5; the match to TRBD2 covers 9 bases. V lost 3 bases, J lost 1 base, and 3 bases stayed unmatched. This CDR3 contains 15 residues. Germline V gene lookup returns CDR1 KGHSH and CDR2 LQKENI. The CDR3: CASSPGGRVQETQYF. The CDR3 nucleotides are TGTGCCAGCTCACCGGGCGGGAGGGTCCAAGAGACCCAGTACTTC.

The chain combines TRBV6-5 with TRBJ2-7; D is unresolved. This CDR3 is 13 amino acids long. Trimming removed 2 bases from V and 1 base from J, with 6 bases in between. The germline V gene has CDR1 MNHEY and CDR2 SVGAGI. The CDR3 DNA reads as TGTGCCAGCAGTTACCTTGAGTCCTACGAGCAGTACTTC. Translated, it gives CASSYLESYEQYF.

CDR3 coding DNA: TGTGCCTGGAGTATTGGCGGGAACTACGAGCAGTACTTC. Protein product: CAWSIGGNYEQYF. This chain links TRBV30 with TRBJ2-7; D perhaps matches TRBD2 (6 bases). Germline V gives CDR1 GTSNPN, CDR2 SVGIG (reference sequence). Trimming took 2 bases from V and 3 from J, leaving 11 bases between them. This CDR3 region has 13 residues.

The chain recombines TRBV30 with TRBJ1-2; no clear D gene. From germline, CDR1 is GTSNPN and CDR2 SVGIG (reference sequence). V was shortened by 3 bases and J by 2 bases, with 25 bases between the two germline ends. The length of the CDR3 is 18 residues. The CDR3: CAWRFITGPPRENYGYTF. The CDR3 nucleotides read TGTGCCTGGAGGTTTATTACCGGGCCCCCTAGGGAGAACTATGGCTACACCTTC.

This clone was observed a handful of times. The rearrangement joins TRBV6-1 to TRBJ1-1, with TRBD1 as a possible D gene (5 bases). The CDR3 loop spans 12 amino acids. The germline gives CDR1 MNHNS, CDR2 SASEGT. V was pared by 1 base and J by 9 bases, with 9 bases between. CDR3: CASSEVGGKAFF. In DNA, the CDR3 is TGTGCCAGCAGTGAAGTGGGGGGGAAAGCTTTCTTT.

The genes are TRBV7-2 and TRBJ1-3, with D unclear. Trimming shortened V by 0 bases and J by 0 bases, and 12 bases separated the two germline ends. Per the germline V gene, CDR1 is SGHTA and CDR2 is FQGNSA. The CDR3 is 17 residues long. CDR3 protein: CASSLAFGRFSGNTIYF. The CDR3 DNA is TGTGCCAGCAGCTTAGCATTTGGCAGATTCTCTGGAAACACCATATATTTT.

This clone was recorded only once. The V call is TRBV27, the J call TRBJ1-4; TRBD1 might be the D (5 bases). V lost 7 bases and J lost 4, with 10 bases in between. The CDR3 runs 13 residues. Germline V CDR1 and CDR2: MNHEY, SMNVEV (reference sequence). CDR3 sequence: CASKTGHNEKLFF. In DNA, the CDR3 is TGTGCCAGCAAAACAGGCCATAATGAAAAACTGTTTTTT.